In this sample, the clone carrying this T cell receptor beta chain turned up a few times. What it binds is not known. These data come from a study of T-cell memory formation after mild COVID-19. TCRdb re-analysed the 5' RACE reads in MiXCR, keeping a single row per CDR3 protein. Of some 450,000 distinct CDR3 sequences listed, roughly 20% are singletons. The CDR3 consists of 15 residues. Trimming removed 1 base at V and 4 bases at J, with 14 bases between. CDR1 is SGHTA and CDR2 is FQGNSA in the germline V gene. Study-wide results and limits: Among contracting clones, CD4+ were mainly CM/EM and CD8+ enriched in EMRA.

Source material: PBMCs or a T cell subset sorted from them (not recorded which). This receptor was obtained from an adult woman who had mild COVID-19 (a few samples of this study predate the infection). Cell type and time point are not known. The chain combines TRBV7-2 with TRBJ2-7; D not resolved. DNA of the CDR3: TGTGCCAGCAGCTTAGGGGCCTCGGATAAGTACGAGCAGTACTTC. It is translated as CASSLGASDKYEQYF.